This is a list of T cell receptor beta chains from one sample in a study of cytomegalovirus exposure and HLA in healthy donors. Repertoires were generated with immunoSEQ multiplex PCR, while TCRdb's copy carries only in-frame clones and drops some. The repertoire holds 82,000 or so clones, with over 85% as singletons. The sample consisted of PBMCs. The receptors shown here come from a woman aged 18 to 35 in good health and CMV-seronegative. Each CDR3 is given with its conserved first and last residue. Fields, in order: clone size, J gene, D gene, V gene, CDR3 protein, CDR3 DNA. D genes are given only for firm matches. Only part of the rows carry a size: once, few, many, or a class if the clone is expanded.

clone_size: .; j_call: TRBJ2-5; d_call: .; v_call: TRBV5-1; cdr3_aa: CASSSGRSTQETQYF; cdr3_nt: TGCGCCAGCAGCTCTGGGAGATCAACACAAGAGACCCAGTACTTC
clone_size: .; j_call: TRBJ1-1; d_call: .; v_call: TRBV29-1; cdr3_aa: CSVEARLNTEAFF; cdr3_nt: TGCAGCGTTGAAGCTAGGCTGAACACTGAAGCTTTCTTT
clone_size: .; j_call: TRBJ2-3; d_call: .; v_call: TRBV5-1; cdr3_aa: CASSFQGGRDTQYF; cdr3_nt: TGCGCCAGCAGCTTCCAGGGGGGACGAGATACGCAGTATTTT
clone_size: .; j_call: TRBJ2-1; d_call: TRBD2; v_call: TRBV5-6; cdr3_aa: CASSLPGLAGGPQFF; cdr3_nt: TGTGCCAGCAGCTTACCGGGACTAGCGGGGGGGCCTCAGTTCTTC
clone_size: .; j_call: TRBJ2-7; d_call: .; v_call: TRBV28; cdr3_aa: CASTLGGTGYYEQYF; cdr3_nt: TGTGCCAGCACCTTGGGGGGGACAGGCTACTACGAGCAGTACTTC
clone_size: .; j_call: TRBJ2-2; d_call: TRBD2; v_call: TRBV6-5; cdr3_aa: CASSLTSGATGELFF; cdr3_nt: TGTGCCAGCAGTTTGACTAGCGGAGCAACCGGGGAGCTGTTTTTT
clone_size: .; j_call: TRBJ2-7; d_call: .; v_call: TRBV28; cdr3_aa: CASSQNYEQYF; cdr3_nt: TGTGCCAGCAGCCAGAACTACGAGCAGTACTTC
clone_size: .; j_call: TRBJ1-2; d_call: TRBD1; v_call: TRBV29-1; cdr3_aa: CSAARATGGELRGYTF; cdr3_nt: TGCAGCGCCGCCCGGGCTACAGGGGGAGAGCTCAGGGGCTACACCTTC
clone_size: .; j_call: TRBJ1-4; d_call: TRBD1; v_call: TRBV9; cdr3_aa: CASSATGSTNEKLFF; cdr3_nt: TGTGCCAGCAGCGCGACAGGGAGTACTAATGAAAAACTGTTTTTT
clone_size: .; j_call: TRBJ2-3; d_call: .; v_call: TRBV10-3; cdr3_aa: CAIRGEKDTQYF; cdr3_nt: TGTGCCATCAGGGGCGAGAAAGATACGCAGTATTTT
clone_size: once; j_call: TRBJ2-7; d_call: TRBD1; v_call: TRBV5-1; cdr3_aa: CASSAWRQGSYEQYF; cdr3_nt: TGCGCCAGCAGCGCGTGGCGACAGGGTTCCTACGAGCAGTACTTC
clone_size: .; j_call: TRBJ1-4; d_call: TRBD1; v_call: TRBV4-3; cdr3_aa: CASSQGSRTGGGKLFF; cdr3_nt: TGCGCCAGCAGCCAAGGAAGTAGGACAGGGGGAGGAAAACTGTTTTTT
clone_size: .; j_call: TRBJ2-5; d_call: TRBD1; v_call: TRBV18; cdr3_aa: CASSPPGQGQETQYF; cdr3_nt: TGTGCCAGCTCACCACCGGGACAGGGTCAAGAGACCCAGTACTTC
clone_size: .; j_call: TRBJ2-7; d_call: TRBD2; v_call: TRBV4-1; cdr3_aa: CASSQVAGTSGSEQYF; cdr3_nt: TGCGCCAGCAGCCAAGTCGCCGGGACTAGCGGGTCCGAGCAGTACTTC
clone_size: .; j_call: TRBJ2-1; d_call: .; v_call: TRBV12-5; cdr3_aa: CASGLEPTRGNEQFF; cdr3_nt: TGTGCTAGTGGTTTAGAGCCGACTCGCGGCAATGAGCAGTTCTTC
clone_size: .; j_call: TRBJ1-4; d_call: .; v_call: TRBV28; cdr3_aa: CASSLGGVDEKLFF; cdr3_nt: TGTGCCAGCAGTTTAGGGGGGGTGGATGAAAAACTGTTTTTT
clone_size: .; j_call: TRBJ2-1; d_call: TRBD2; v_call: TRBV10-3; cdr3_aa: CATGLGGAGEQFF; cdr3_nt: TGTGCCACCGGACTAGGCGGGGCGGGTGAGCAGTTCTTC
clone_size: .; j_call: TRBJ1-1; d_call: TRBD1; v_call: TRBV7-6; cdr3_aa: CASSPGQGAGGMNTEAFF; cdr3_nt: TGTGCCAGCAGCCCAGGACAGGGAGCGGGAGGGATGAACACTGAAGCTTTCTTT
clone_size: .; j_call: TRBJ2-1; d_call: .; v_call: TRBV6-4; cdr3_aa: CASSASGDSYNEQFF; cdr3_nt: TGTGCCAGCAGTGCCTCAGGGGATTCCTACAATGAGCAGTTCTTC
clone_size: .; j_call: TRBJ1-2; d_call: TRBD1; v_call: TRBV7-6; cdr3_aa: CASSLGTGFFFDGYTF; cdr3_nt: TGTGCCAGCAGCTTAGGGACAGGGTTTTTTTTTGATGGCTACACCTTC
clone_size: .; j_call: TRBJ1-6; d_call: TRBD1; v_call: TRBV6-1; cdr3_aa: CASRVGQGYNSPLHF; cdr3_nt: TGTGCCAGCAGGGTGGGACAGGGCTATAATTCACCCCTCCACTTT
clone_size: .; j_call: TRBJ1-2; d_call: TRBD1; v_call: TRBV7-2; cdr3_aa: CASRRTGGVNYGYTF; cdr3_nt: TGTGCCAGCAGGCGTACAGGGGGCGTTAACTATGGCTACACCTTC
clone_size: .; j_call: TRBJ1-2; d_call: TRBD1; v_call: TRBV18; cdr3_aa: CASSPGIWDRAFDTF; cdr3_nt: TGTGCCAGCTCACCTGGAATTTGGGACAGAGCTTTCGACACCTTC
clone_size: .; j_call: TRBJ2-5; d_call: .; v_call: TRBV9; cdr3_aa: CASSVAPAETQYF; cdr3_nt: TGTGCCAGCAGCGTAGCCCCCGCGGAGACCCAGTACTTC
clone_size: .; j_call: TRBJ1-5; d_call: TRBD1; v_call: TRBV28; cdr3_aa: CASSLLGDRGQPQHF; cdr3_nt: TGTGCCAGCAGTCTCCTGGGGGACAGGGGCCAGCCCCAGCATTTT
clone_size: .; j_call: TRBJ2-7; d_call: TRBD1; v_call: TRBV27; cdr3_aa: CASRGTGGPYEQYF; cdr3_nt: TGTGCCAGCAGAGGGACAGGGGGACCCTACGAGCAGTACTTC
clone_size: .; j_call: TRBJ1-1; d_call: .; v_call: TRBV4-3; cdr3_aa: CASSQGTDMNTEAFF; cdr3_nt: TGCGCCAGCAGCCAAGGGACAGACATGAACACTGAAGCTTTCTTT
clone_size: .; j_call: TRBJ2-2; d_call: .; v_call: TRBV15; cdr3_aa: CATSRPDSRLNTGELFF; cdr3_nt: TGTGCCACCAGCAGACCTGACTCTAGGTTGAACACCGGGGAGCTGTTTTTT
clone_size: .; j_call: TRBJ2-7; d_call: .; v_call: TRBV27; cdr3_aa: CASSLQGAYEQYF; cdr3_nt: TGTGCCAGCAGTTTACAGGGCGCCTACGAGCAGTACTTC
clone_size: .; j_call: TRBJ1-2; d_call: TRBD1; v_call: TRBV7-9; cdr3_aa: CASSLDYRGGGYTF; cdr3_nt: TGTGCCAGCAGCTTAGATTACAGGGGAGGTGGCTACACCTTC
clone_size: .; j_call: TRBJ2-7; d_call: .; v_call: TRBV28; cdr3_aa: CASSQGFLSYEQYF; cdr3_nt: TGTGCCAGCAGTCAGGGATTCCTCTCCTACGAGCAGTACTTC
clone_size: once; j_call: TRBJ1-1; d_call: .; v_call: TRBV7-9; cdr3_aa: CASSSSGTLKENTEAFF; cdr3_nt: TGTGCCAGCAGCTCCTCCGGGACACTCAAAGAGAACACTGAAGCTTTCTTT
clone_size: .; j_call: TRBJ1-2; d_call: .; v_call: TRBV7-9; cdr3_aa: CASSLIYSQRGYGYTF; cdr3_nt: TGTGCCAGCAGCTTAATATACAGCCAAAGGGGCTATGGCTACACCTTC
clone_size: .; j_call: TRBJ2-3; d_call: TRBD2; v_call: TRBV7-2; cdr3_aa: CASSLGGLTSGADTQYF; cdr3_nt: TGTGCCAGCAGCTTAGGGGGTCTAACTAGCGGGGCAGATACGCAGTATTTT
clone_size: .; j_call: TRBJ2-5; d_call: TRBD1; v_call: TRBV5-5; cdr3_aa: CASSLSRGSRETQYF; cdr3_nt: TGTGCCAGCAGCTTGTCCAGGGGGAGTAGAGAGACCCAGTACTTC
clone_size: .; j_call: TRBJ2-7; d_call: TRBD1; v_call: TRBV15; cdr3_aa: CATSSPGTGSYEQYF; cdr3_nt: TGTGCCACCAGCAGCCCCGGGACAGGGTCCTACGAGCAGTACTTC
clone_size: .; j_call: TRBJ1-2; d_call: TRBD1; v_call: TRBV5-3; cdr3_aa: CARSFPGQGAYGYTF; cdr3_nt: TGTGCCAGAAGCTTCCCGGGACAGGGCGCTTATGGCTACACCTTC
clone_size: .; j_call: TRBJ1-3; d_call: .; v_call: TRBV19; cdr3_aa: CASTLGGPGNTIYF; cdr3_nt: TGTGCCAGTACCTTGGGGGGTCCTGGAAACACCATATATTTT
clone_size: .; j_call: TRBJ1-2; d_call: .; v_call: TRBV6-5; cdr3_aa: CASRRGETTLYGYTF; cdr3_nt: TGTGCCAGCAGACGTGGTGAGACAACACTTTATGGCTACACCTTC
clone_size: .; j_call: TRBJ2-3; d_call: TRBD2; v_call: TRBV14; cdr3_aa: CASSQPSGPGSDTQYF; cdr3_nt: TGTGCCAGCAGCCAGCCTAGCGGGCCGGGGTCAGATACGCAGTATTTT
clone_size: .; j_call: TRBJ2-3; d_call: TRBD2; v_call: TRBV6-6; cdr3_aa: CASSKRDSPDTQYF; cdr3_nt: TGTGCCAGCAGTAAGCGGGACTCGCCAGATACGCAGTATTTT
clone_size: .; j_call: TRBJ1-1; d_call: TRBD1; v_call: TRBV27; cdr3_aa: CASSRRDRGRSTEAFF; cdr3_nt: TGTGCCAGCAGTCGCCGGGACAGGGGGCGCAGCACTGAAGCTTTCTTT
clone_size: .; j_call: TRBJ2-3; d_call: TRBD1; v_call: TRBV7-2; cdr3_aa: CASTFLQGHTQYF; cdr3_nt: TGTGCCAGCACCTTTCTACAGGGGCATACGCAGTATTTT
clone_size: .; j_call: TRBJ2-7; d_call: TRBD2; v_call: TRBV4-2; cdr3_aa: CASSQEGGRAYEQYF; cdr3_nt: TGTGCCAGCAGCCAAGAAGGCGGGAGGGCCTACGAGCAGTACTTC